A single sample gave rise to the 2 T cell receptor beta chains below, sequenced in a study of metastatic and nonmetastatic thyroid tumors. Until they underwent thyroid surgery, no patient had received any treatment. TCRdb reassembled clones from the PCR reads with MiXCR. The sample consists of tens of thousands of clones, over 25% of them appearing once. Sequencing was carried out using blood. The receptors originated from a male donor with papillary thyroid cancer or a benign thyroid nodule (not recorded which). Some clones in this sample may be carry-over from other donors' samples.

This clone ranks as medium-sized. This chain links TRBV7-2 with TRBJ1-3; possible D gene TRBD1, 5 bases. The CDR3 has 15 amino acids. CDR1 SGHTA and CDR2 FQGNSA come from the germline V gene. V lost 0 bases to trimming and J lost 3 bases, with 9 bases between them. The CDR3 DNA is TGTGCCAGCAGCTTAGCAGCAGGGTTTGGAAACACCATATATTTT. This sequence encodes CASSLAAGFGNTIYF.

The gene calls are TRBV2 and TRBJ2-1, with TRBD1 as a possible D gene (6 bases). This CDR3 spans 16 amino acids. Per germline, CDR1 SNHLY and CDR2 FYNNEI. V lost 4 bases, J lost 4 bases, and 17 bases lay in between. CDR3 loop: CASSVMDQGFYNEQFF. In nucleotides, the CDR3 is TGTGCCAGCAGTGTAATGGACCAGGGGTTTTACAATGAGCAGTTCTTC. The full variable domain, with the rest looked up from reference TRBV2 and TRBJ2-1, is EPEVTQTPSHQVTQMGQEVILRCVPISNHLYFYWYRQILGQKVEFLVSFYNNEISEKSEIFDDQFSVERPDGSNFTLKIRSTKLEDSAMYFCASSVMDQGFYNEQFFGPGTRLTVL.